The rows below give T cell receptor beta chains drawn from one sample of a study of blood T cell repertoires in COVID-19. The table came from immunoSEQ multiplex PCR; TCRdb's copy has only in-frame clones and leaves some out. The data contain around 260,000 clones, around 90% of them singletons. Sequenced: peripheral blood. These receptors were obtained from a woman aged 40-49 years who had recovered from COVID-19. CDR3s include the opening cysteine and the closing phenylalanine or tryptophan. A D gene is named only where the DNA matches it firmly. Not every row has a clone size; where given, it reads once, few, many or a size class.

-,TRBV6-2/TRBV6-3,-,TRBJ2-1,TGTGCCAGCAGTTACTCGCACAGAAATCCGACCTACAATGAGCAGTTCTTC,CASSYSHRNPTYNEQFF
-,TRBV19,-,TRBJ1-3,TGTGCCAGTACCCTGGATAGATGGAGTGCCTCTGGAAACACCATATATTTT,CASTLDRWSASGNTIYF
TRBD2,TRBV7-3,-,TRBJ2-3,TGTGCCAGCAGCCGCGCTAGCGGGAACACAGATACGCAGTATTTT,CASSRASGNTDTQYF
-,TRBV30,-,TRBJ2-3,TGTGCCTGGAGTAGGTCGGGGGAAACAGATACGCAGTATTTT,CAWSRSGETDTQYF
TRBD1,TRBV27,-,TRBJ2-2,TGTGCCAGCAGTTTCGGGACAGGGTCGAACACCGGGGAGCTGTTTTTT,CASSFGTGSNTGELFF
-,TRBV19,-,TRBJ2-7,TGTGCCAGTAGGTTATCCGGCGGCGACTACGAGCAGTACTTC,CASRLSGGDYEQYF
-,TRBV4-1,-,TRBJ1-3,TGCGCCAGCAGCCAAGTGCTGGGCGCACTCCGAGACACCATATATTTT,CASSQVLGALRDTIYF
-,TRBV29-1,few,TRBJ2-2,TGCAGCGTTTTAGACTCCTACACCGGGGAGCTGTTTTTT,CSVLDSYTGELFF
TRBD2,TRBV6-5,-,TRBJ2-5,TGTGCCAGCACCACCAGCGGGATGGAGACCCAGTACTTC,CASTTSGMETQYF
-,TRBV6-5,few,TRBJ2-2,TGTGCCAGCAGGACTGGACAGAACACCGGGGAGCTGTTTTTT,CASRTGQNTGELFF
TRBD1,TRBV4-1,-,TRBJ1-3,TGCGCCAGCAGTCACCGGGGACAGGACTTTTTCTCTGGAAACACCATATATTTT,CASSHRGQDFFSGNTIYF
-,TRBV6-1,-,TRBJ2-5,TGTGCCAGCAGTGACGGGCCAGAGGGCCAAGAGACCCAGTACTTC,CASSDGPEGQETQYF
-,TRBV2,-,TRBJ1-5,TGTGCCAGCAGCTATAGCAATCAGCCCCAGCATTTT,CASSYSNQPQHF
TRBD1,TRBV9,-,TRBJ1-2,TGTGCCAGCAGCGCGTCTTCCGGGACAGGTGTCTATGGCTACACCTTC,CASSASSGTGVYGYTF